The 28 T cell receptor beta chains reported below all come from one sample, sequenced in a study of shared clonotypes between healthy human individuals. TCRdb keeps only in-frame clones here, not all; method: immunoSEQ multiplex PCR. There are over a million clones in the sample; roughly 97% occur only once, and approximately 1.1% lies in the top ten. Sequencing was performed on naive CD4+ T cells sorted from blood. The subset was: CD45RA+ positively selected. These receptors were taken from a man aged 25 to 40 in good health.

The CDR3 DNA reads TGTGCCAGCAGCAAAGACCCTAGCGGGAGGCCCTCCTACGAGCAGTACTTC. The encoded protein is CASSKDPSGRPSYEQYF. This chain uses TRBV21-1 with TRBJ2-7; TRBD2 is taken as the D call from the table, unchecked against the DNA. TRBV21-1 is deemed a pseudogene. The CDR3 has 17 residues.

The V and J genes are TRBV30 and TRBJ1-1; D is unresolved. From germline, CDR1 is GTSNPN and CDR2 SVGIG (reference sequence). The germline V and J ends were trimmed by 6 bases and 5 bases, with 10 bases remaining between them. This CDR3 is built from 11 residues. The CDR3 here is CACKNGTEAFF. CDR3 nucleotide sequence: TGTGCCTGTAAAAACGGGACTGAAGCTTTCTTT.

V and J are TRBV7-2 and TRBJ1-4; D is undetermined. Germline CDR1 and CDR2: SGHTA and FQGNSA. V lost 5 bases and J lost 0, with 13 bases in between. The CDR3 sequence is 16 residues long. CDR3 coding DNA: TGTGCCAGCAGCCCTCGGACTCTGACAACTAATGAAAAACTGTTTTTT. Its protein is CASSPRTLTTNEKLFF.

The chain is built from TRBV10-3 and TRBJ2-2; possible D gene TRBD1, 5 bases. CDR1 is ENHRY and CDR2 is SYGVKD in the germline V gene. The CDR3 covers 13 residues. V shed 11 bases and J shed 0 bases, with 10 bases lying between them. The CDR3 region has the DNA TGTGCCGCACAACAGGCGAACACCGGGGAGCTGTTTTTT. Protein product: CAAQQANTGELFF.

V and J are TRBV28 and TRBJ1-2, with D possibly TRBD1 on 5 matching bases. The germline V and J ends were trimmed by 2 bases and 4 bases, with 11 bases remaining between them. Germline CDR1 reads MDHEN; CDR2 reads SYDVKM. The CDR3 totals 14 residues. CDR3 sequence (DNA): TGTGCCAGCAGTTTAATAGGGGATGCCTATGGCTACACCTTC. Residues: CASSLIGDAYGYTF.

The CDR3 DNA reads as TGCGCCAGCAACCAGCTTGCAGGGCGAAAACTGTTTTTT. Amino acids: CASNQLAGRKLFF. This chain joins TRBV10-2 and TRBJ1-4, with a weak D call TRBD1 (5 bases). The CDR3 has 13 residues. Trimming removed 7 bases from V and 10 bases from J, with 16 bases in between. Germline V gene lookup returns CDR1 WSHSY and CDR2 SAAADI.

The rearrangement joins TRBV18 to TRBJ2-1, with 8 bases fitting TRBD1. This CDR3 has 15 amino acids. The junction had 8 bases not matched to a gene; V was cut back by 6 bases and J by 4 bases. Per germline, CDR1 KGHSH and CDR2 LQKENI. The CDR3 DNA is TGTGCCAGCTCCCCAGACAGGGGTCAGTACAATGAGCAGTTCTTC. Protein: CASSPDRGQYNEQFF.

This chain's CDR3 is CASSYTGTASYEQYF. The DNA of the CDR3 is TGTGCCAGCAGTTATACCGGGACAGCTTCCTACGAGCAGTACTTC. The chain carries TRBV6-6 and TRBJ2-7; 7 bases are a match to TRBD1. The V gene's germline CDR1 is MNHNY and CDR2 SVGAGI (reference sequence). CDR3 length: 15 residues. Trimming took 3 bases from V and 1 from J; bases not matched to a gene: 6.

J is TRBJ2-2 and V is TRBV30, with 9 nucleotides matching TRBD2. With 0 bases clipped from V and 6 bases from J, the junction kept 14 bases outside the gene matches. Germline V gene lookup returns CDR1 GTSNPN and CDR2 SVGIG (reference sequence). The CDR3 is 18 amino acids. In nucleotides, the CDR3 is TGTGCCTGGAGTGTATTGCCCCTTTTTAGCGGGAGTTCCGGGGAGCTGTTTTTT. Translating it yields CAWSVLPLFSGSSGELFF. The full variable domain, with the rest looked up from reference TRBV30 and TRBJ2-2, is SQTIHQWPATLVQPVGSPLSLECTVEGTSNPNLYWYRQAAGRGLQLLFYSVGIGQISSEVPQNLSASRPQDRQFILSSKKLLLSDSGFYLCAWSVLPLFSGSSGELFFGEGSRLTVL.

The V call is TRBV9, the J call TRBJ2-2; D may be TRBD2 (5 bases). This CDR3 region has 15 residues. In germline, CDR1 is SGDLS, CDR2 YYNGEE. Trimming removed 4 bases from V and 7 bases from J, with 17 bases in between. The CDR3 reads CASSRALAPLGELFF. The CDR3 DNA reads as TGTGCCAGCAGCAGGGCATTAGCGCCCCTCGGGGAGCTGTTTTTT.

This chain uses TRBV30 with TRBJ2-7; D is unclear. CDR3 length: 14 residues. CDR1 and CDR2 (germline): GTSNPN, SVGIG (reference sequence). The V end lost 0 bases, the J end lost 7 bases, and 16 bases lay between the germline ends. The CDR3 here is CAWSVLASKREQYF. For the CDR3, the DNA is TGTGCCTGGAGTGTACTGGCCAGCAAACGGGAGCAGTACTTC.

The CDR3 loop is CASSLPGQGVREQYF. In DNA, the CDR3 is TGTGCCAGCAGCTTACCCGGACAGGGTGTGCGGGAGCAGTACTTC. The gene calls are TRBV7-9 and TRBJ2-7; 8 positions match TRBD1. The CDR3 length is 15 residues. V lost 2 bases to trimming and J lost 7 bases; unmatched junction nucleotides: 10. Germline-derived CDR1 and CDR2 are SEHNR and FQNEAQ (reference sequence).

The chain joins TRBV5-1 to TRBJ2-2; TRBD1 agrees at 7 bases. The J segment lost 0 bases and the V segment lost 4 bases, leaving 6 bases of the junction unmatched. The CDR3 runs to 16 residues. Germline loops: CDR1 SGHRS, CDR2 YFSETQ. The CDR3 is CASSRTGQSNTGELFF. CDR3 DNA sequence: TGCGCCAGCAGCCGGACAGGTCAATCGAACACCGGGGAGCTGTTTTTT.

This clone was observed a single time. CDR3 DNA sequence: TGTGCCAGCAGCCGCCGTAGTAGCGGGAGGACCTACGAGCAGTACTTC. Encoded protein: CASSRRSSGRTYEQYF. The chain couples TRBV7-9 to TRBJ2-7, with TRBD2 matching over 10 bases. Trimming took 5 bases from V and 2 from J; bases not matched to a gene: 9. This CDR3 comprises 16 residues. Germline-derived CDR1 and CDR2 are SEHNR and FQNEAQ (reference sequence).

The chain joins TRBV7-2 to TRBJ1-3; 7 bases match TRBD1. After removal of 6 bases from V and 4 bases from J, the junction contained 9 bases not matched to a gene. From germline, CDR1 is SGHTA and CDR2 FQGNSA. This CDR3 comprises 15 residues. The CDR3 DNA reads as TGTGCCAGCAGACCAGGACAGGCGGGGGGAAACACCATATATTTT. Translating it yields CASRPGQAGGNTIYF.

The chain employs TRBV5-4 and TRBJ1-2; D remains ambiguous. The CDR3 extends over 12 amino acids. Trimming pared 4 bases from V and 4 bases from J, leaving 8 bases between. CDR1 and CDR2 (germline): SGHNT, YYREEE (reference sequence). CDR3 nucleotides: TGTGCCAGCAGCGAGGGCCCCTATGGCTACACCTTC. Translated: CASSEGPYGYTF.

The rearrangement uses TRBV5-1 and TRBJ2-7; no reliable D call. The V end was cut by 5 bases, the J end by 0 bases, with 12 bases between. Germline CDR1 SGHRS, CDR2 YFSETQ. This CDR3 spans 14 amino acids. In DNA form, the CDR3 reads TGCGCCAGCAGAGTGGGCCTGATCTCCTACGAGCAGTACTTC. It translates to CASRVGLISYEQYF.

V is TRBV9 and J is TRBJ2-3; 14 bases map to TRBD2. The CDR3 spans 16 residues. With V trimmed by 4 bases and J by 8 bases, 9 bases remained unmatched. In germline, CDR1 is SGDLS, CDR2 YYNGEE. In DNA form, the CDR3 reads TGTGCCAGCAGCAGACCTGGAGGACTAGCGGGAGGTACGCAGTATTTT. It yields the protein CASSRPGGLAGGTQYF.

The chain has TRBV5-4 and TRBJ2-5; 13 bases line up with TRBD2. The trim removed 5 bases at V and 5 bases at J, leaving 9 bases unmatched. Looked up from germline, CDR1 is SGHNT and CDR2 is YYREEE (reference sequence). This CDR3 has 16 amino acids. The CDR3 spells CASRPTSGRAFETQYF. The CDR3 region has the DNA TGTGCCAGCAGGCCCACTAGCGGGAGGGCCTTTGAGACCCAGTACTTC.

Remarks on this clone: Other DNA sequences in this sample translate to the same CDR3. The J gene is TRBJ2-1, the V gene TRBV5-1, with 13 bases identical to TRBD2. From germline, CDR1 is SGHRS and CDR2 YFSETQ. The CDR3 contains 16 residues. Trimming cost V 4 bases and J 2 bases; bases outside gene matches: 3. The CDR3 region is CASSPGTSGTYNEQFF. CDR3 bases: TGCGCCAGCAGCCCCGGGACTAGCGGGACCTACAATGAGCAGTTCTTC.

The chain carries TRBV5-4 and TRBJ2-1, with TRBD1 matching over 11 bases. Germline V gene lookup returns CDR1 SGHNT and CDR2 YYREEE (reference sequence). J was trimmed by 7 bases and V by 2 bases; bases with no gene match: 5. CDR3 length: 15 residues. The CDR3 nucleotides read TGTGCCAGCAGCTTCTCCGGGACAGGGGGGAATGAGCAGTTCTTC. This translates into CASSFSGTGGNEQFF.

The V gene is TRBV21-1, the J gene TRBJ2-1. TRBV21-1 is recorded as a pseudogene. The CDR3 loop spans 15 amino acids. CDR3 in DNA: TGTGCCACCCTTTGGTCGGGGGCCCCGTACAATGAGCAGTTCTTC. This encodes CATLWSGAPYNEQFF.

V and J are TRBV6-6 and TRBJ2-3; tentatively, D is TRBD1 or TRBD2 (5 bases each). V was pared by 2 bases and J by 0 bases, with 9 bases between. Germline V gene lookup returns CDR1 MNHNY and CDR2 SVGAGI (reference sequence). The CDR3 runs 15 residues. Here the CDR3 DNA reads TGTGCCAGCAGTTACATGGGGGAAAGCACAGATACGCAGTATTTT. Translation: CASSYMGESTDTQYF.

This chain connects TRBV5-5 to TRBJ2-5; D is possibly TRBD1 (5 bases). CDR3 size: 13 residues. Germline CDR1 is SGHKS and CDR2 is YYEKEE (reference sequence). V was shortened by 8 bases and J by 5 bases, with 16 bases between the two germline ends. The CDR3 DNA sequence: TGTGCCAGTATCAAGTCAGGGTACGAGACCCAGTACTTC. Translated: CASIKSGYETQYF. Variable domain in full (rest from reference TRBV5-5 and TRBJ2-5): DAGVTQSPTHLIKTRGQQVTLRCSPISGHKSVSWYQQVLGQGPQFIFQYYEKEERGRGNFPDRFSARQFPNYSSELNVNALLLGDSALYLCASIKSGYETQYFGPGTRLLVL.

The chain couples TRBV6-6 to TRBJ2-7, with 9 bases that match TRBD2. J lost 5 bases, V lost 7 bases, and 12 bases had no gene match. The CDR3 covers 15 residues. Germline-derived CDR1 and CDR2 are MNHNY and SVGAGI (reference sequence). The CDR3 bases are TGTGCCAGCATGGGTTCTGGACTAGCGCGGAACGAGCAGTACTTC. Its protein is CASMGSGLARNEQYF.

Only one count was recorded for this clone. The CDR3 loop is CASSTQGAIGELFF. Written as DNA, the CDR3 is TGTGCCAGCAGCACACAGGGGGCGATCGGGGAGCTGTTTTTT. The chain has TRBV9 and TRBJ2-2; 9 bases agree with TRBD1. V shed 4 bases, J shed 7 bases, and the junction held 5 bases outside the gene matches. Germline values: CDR1 SGDLS, CDR2 YYNGEE. This CDR3 has 14 amino acids.

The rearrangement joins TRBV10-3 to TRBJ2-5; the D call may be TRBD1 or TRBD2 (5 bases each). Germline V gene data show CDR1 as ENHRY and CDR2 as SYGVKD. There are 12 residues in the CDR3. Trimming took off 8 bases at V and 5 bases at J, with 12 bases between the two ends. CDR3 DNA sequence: TGTGCCATCGGGGGAGCCTCGGAGACCCAGTACTTC. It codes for CAIGGASETQYF.

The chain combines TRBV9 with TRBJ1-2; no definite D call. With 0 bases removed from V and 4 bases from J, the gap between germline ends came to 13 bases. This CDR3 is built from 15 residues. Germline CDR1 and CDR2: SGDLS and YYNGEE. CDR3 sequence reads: CASSVVVGLPYGYTF. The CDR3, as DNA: TGTGCCAGCAGCGTAGTTGTGGGTCTCCCCTATGGCTACACCTTC.